The T cell receptor (beta chain) described here comes from a study of monozygotic twins with inflammatory bowel disease. Study conclusions and caveats: Varying immunosuppressive regimens may have increased patient repertoire variability.

The CDR3 is 15 amino acids. CDR1 and CDR2 from the germline V gene are MNHNS and SASEGT. In the case of this clonotype: The antigen is not known.

TCRdb reprocessed the 5' RACE reads and reports one entry per CDR3 protein, with no DNA. The repertoire table contains fewer than 200,000 distinct CDR3 sequences. The gene calls are TRBV6-1 and TRBJ2-3; without DNA, the TCRdb call of TRBD2 cannot be checked. Sequenced input: blood. The TCR was taken from a human donor with ulcerative colitis or Crohn's disease, or a healthy co-twin of an affected twin (not recorded which). The CDR3: CASSRGRDLSDTQYF.